Listed below are T cell receptor beta chains from one sample, sequenced in a study of blood T cell repertoires in COVID-19. Assay: immunoSEQ multiplex PCR; the TCRdb copy retains only in-frame clones and omits some. The sample includes around 250,000 clones, 80% to 90% of them seen just once. The sample consisted of PBMCs or T cells enriched from blood (not recorded which). The receptors here all came from a middle-aged woman who had been exposed to COVID-19. Both conserved end residues are part of each CDR3. Fields, in order: D gene, clone size, J gene, V gene, CDR3 protein, CDR3 DNA. The D gene is left open where the match is weak. Only part of the rows carry a size: once, few, many, or a class if the clone is expanded.

d_gene: NA; abundance: NA; j_gene: TRBJ2-7; v_gene: TRBV3-1/TRBV3-2; CDR3aa: CASSAGLMNEQYF; CDR3nt: TGTGCCAGCAGCGCCGGACTCATGAACGAGCAGTACTTC
d_gene: NA; abundance: once; j_gene: TRBJ1-1; v_gene: TRBV2; CDR3aa: CASSRSLGREASINTEAFF; CDR3nt: TGTGCCAGCAGTCGTAGTCTTGGCAGGGAGGCTTCGATTAACACTGAAGCTTTCTTT
d_gene: NA; abundance: NA; j_gene: TRBJ1-4; v_gene: TRBV5-1; CDR3aa: CASSPSPTVEGGNEKLFF; CDR3nt: TGCGCCAGCAGCCCTTCCCCTACAGTTGAGGGGGGGAATGAAAAACTGTTTTTT
d_gene: NA; abundance: once; j_gene: TRBJ1-1; v_gene: TRBV7-3; CDR3aa: CASSLTPGITEAFF; CDR3nt: TGTGCCAGCAGCTTAACTCCAGGGATCACTGAAGCTTTCTTT
d_gene: NA; abundance: NA; j_gene: TRBJ2-3; v_gene: TRBV20-1; CDR3aa: CSAMSYTQYF; CDR3nt: TGCAGTGCTATGTCATATACGCAGTATTTT
d_gene: TRBD1; abundance: NA; j_gene: TRBJ1-6; v_gene: TRBV2; CDR3aa: CASSESRSGDRNSPLHF; CDR3nt: TGTGCCAGCAGTGAAAGTCGTAGTGGGGACAGAAATTCACCCCTCCACTTT
d_gene: TRBD1; abundance: NA; j_gene: TRBJ1-5; v_gene: TRBV3-1/TRBV3-2; CDR3aa: CASSPGQGEKPQHF; CDR3nt: TGTGCCAGCAGCCCGGGACAGGGAGAGAAGCCCCAGCATTTT
d_gene: TRBD2; abundance: NA; j_gene: TRBJ2-1; v_gene: TRBV6-1; CDR3aa: CASSEWFSGGANEQFF; CDR3nt: TGTGCCAGCAGTGAATGGTTTAGCGGGGGGGCAAATGAGCAGTTCTTC
d_gene: NA; abundance: NA; j_gene: TRBJ2-1; v_gene: TRBV4-2; CDR3aa: CASSQTTGIDEQFF; CDR3nt: TGTGCCAGCAGCCAAACTACAGGGATCGATGAGCAGTTCTTC
d_gene: TRBD2; abundance: once; j_gene: TRBJ2-5; v_gene: TRBV7-2; CDR3aa: CASSPTSGRSETQYF; CDR3nt: TGTGCCAGCAGCCCAACTAGCGGGAGATCGGAGACCCAGTACTTC
d_gene: NA; abundance: NA; j_gene: TRBJ1-1; v_gene: TRBV18; CDR3aa: CASSPPGQGARAFF; CDR3nt: TGTGCCAGCTCACCACCGGGGCAGGGTGCTCGGGCTTTCTTT
d_gene: NA; abundance: NA; j_gene: TRBJ1-3; v_gene: TRBV19; CDR3aa: CASSIFYSGNTIYF; CDR3nt: TGTGCCAGTAGTATTTTTTACTCTGGAAACACCATATATTTT
d_gene: NA; abundance: NA; j_gene: TRBJ1-2; v_gene: TRBV28; CDR3aa: CASSQIIGGDGYTF; CDR3nt: TGTGCCAGCAGTCAGATCATAGGGGGGGATGGCTACACCTTC
d_gene: TRBD1; abundance: NA; j_gene: TRBJ1-6; v_gene: TRBV5-4; CDR3aa: CASSARGTGSVSPLHF; CDR3nt: TGTGCCAGCAGCGCACGTGGGACAGGATCGGTGTCACCCCTCCACTTT
d_gene: TRBD1; abundance: NA; j_gene: TRBJ1-2; v_gene: TRBV18; CDR3aa: CASSPEDRAGYGYTF; CDR3nt: TGTGCCAGCTCACCAGAGGACAGGGCAGGTTATGGCTACACCTTC
d_gene: TRBD1; abundance: NA; j_gene: TRBJ1-4; v_gene: TRBV7-6; CDR3aa: CASSTTGGEKLFF; CDR3nt: TGTGCCAGCAGCACGACAGGGGGCGAAAAACTGTTTTTT
d_gene: NA; abundance: NA; j_gene: TRBJ1-5; v_gene: TRBV2; CDR3aa: CASSDSSNQPQHF; CDR3nt: TGTGCCAGCAGTGACAGTAGCAATCAGCCCCAGCATTTT
d_gene: NA; abundance: NA; j_gene: TRBJ2-6; v_gene: TRBV2; CDR3aa: CASSVPAGPLSGANVLTF; CDR3nt: TGTGCCAGCAGTGTACCCGCGGGACCCCTCTCTGGGGCCAACGTCCTGACTTTC
d_gene: NA; abundance: NA; j_gene: TRBJ1-2; v_gene: TRBV7-9; CDR3aa: CASSLDSFYGYTF; CDR3nt: TGTGCCAGCAGCCTTGACAGCTTCTATGGCTACACCTTC
d_gene: TRBD1; abundance: NA; j_gene: TRBJ1-2; v_gene: TRBV12-3/TRBV12-4; CDR3aa: CASNGRGQGYTF; CDR3nt: TGTGCCAGCAACGGCAGGGGGCAAGGCTACACCTTC
d_gene: TRBD1; abundance: once; j_gene: TRBJ1-3; v_gene: TRBV7-9; CDR3aa: CASSTGEGARGNTIYF; CDR3nt: TGTGCCAGCAGCACTGGCGAGGGGGCGCGAGGAAACACCATATATTTT
d_gene: TRBD2; abundance: NA; j_gene: TRBJ2-1; v_gene: TRBV4-1; CDR3aa: CASSQSGTSANEQFF; CDR3nt: TGCGCCAGCAGCCAATCCGGGACTAGTGCAAATGAGCAGTTCTTC
d_gene: TRBD1; abundance: NA; j_gene: TRBJ2-3; v_gene: TRBV3-1/TRBV3-2; CDR3aa: CASSQDQRTGRTQYF; CDR3nt: TGTGCCAGCAGCCAGGACCAACGGACAGGTCGTACGCAGTATTTT
d_gene: TRBD1; abundance: once; j_gene: TRBJ1-2; v_gene: TRBV12-3/TRBV12-4; CDR3aa: CASSFTGDGYTF; CDR3nt: TGTGCCAGCAGTTTCACAGGGGATGGCTACACCTTC
d_gene: NA; abundance: NA; j_gene: TRBJ2-7; v_gene: TRBV6-5; CDR3aa: CASSSGDNRVPEQYF; CDR3nt: TGTGCCAGCAGTTCTGGGGACAACCGAGTTCCAGAGCAGTACTTC
d_gene: NA; abundance: once; j_gene: TRBJ1-2; v_gene: TRBV2; CDR3aa: CALVVTGSSNYGYTF; CDR3nt: TGTGCCCTTGTCGTGACAGGATCCTCTAACTATGGCTACACCTTC
d_gene: NA; abundance: many; j_gene: TRBJ1-2; v_gene: TRBV6-2/TRBV6-3; CDR3aa: CASSYSPQGRRNYGYTF; CDR3nt: TGTGCCAGCAGTTACTCCCCTCAAGGAAGGCGGAACTATGGCTACACCTTC
d_gene: NA; abundance: NA; j_gene: TRBJ1-3; v_gene: TRBV28; CDR3aa: CAASGEYTIYF; CDR3nt: TGTGCCGCCTCGGGTGAATACACCATATATTTT
d_gene: TRBD2; abundance: NA; j_gene: TRBJ2-1; v_gene: TRBV7-2; CDR3aa: CASSLTSGRAHPNEQFF; CDR3nt: TGTGCCAGCAGCCTGACTAGCGGGAGGGCCCACCCCAATGAGCAGTTCTTC
d_gene: NA; abundance: NA; j_gene: TRBJ1-2; v_gene: TRBV14; CDR3aa: CASSQEIDYGYTF; CDR3nt: TGTGCCAGCAGCCAAGAAATCGACTATGGCTACACCTTC
d_gene: NA; abundance: NA; j_gene: TRBJ2-1; v_gene: TRBV24-1; CDR3aa: CATSDAVPSDLNEQFF; CDR3nt: TGTGCCACCAGTGATGCGGTGCCCTCTGATTTGAATGAGCAGTTCTTC
d_gene: TRBD2; abundance: NA; j_gene: TRBJ2-1; v_gene: TRBV7-2; CDR3aa: CASRPTSATYNEQFF; CDR3nt: TGTGCCAGCAGGCCGACTAGCGCGACCTACAATGAGCAGTTCTTC
d_gene: TRBD1; abundance: NA; j_gene: TRBJ1-1; v_gene: TRBV3-1/TRBV3-2; CDR3aa: CASSQDQRQGRTEAFF; CDR3nt: TGTGCCAGCAGCCAAGATCAAAGACAGGGCAGGACTGAAGCTTTCTTT
d_gene: TRBD1; abundance: NA; j_gene: TRBJ1-4; v_gene: TRBV6-5; CDR3aa: CASPGPGQGAKLFF; CDR3nt: TGTGCCAGCCCTGGACCGGGACAGGGGGCAAAACTGTTTTTT
d_gene: NA; abundance: NA; j_gene: TRBJ1-2; v_gene: TRBV19; CDR3aa: CASSIPGLYGYTF; CDR3nt: TGTGCCAGTAGTATCCCCGGACTCTATGGCTACACCTTC
d_gene: TRBD2; abundance: NA; j_gene: TRBJ2-1; v_gene: TRBV7-6; CDR3aa: CASSSTSGGRFSYNEQFF; CDR3nt: TGTGCCAGCAGCTCCACTAGCGGGGGGCGCTTCTCCTACAATGAGCAGTTCTTC
d_gene: NA; abundance: NA; j_gene: TRBJ1-5; v_gene: TRBV20-1; CDR3aa: CSASGEVSNQPQHF; CDR3nt: TGCAGTGCTAGTGGGGAGGTTAGCAATCAGCCCCAGCATTTT
d_gene: TRBD1; abundance: NA; j_gene: TRBJ1-2; v_gene: TRBV30; CDR3aa: CAWSVGGGNNYGYTF; CDR3nt: TGTGCCTGGAGTGTAGGGGGCGGTAATAACTATGGCTACACCTTC
d_gene: TRBD2; abundance: once; j_gene: TRBJ2-3; v_gene: TRBV24-1; CDR3aa: CATSDLGSGNSDTQYF; CDR3nt: TGTGCCACCAGTGATTTGGGTAGCGGGAATTCAGATACGCAGTATTTT
d_gene: TRBD1; abundance: NA; j_gene: TRBJ1-2; v_gene: TRBV4-1; CDR3aa: CASGTAYGYTF; CDR3nt: TGCGCCAGCGGGACAGCCTACGGCTACACCTTC
d_gene: TRBD2; abundance: NA; j_gene: TRBJ2-5; v_gene: TRBV2; CDR3aa: CASSLRTSGGYKETQYF; CDR3nt: TGTGCCAGCAGTTTACGGACTAGCGGGGGCTATAAAGAGACCCAGTACTTC
d_gene: NA; abundance: NA; j_gene: TRBJ2-2; v_gene: TRBV5-1; CDR3aa: CASSLRRAAGSIGELFF; CDR3nt: TGCGCCAGCAGCTTGAGGCGGGCGGCAGGCTCCATTGGGGAGCTGTTTTTT
d_gene: TRBD1; abundance: NA; j_gene: TRBJ2-6; v_gene: TRBV9; CDR3aa: CASSSFYGTGNSGANVLTF; CDR3nt: TGTGCCAGCAGCTCCTTTTATGGGACAGGGAACTCTGGGGCCAACGTCCTGACTTTC
d_gene: NA; abundance: NA; j_gene: TRBJ1-2; v_gene: TRBV14; CDR3aa: CASSQGLVKGYTF; CDR3nt: TGTGCCAGCAGCCAAGGACTCGTGAAGGGCTACACCTTC
d_gene: NA; abundance: NA; j_gene: TRBJ2-1; v_gene: TRBV4-2; CDR3aa: CASSRESPGRGEQFF; CDR3nt: TGTGCCAGCAGCCGAGAATCCCCAGGACGGGGTGAGCAGTTCTTC